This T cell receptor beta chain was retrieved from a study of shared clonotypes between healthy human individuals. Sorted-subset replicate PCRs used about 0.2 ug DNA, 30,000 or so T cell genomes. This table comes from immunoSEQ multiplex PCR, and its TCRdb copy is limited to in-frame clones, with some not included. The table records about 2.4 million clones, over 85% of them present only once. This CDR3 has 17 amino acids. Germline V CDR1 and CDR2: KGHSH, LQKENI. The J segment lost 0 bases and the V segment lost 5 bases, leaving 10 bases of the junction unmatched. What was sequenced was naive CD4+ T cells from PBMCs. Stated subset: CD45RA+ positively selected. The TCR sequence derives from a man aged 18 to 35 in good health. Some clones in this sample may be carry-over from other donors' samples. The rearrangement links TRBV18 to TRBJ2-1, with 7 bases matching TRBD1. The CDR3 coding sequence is TGTGCCAGCTCAAAAACAGGGGAGCCGAGCTCCTACAATGAGCAGTTCTTC. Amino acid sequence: CASSKTGEPSSYNEQFF.